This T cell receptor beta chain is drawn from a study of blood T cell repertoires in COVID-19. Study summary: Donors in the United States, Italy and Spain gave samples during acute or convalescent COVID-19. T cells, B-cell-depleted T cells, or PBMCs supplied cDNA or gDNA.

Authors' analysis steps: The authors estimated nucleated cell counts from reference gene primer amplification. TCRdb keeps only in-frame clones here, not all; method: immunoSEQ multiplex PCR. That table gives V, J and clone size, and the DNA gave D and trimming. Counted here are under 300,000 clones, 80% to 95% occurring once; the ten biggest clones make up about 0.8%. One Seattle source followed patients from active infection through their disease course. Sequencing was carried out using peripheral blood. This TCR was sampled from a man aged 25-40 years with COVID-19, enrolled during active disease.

The CDR3 DNA is TGTGCCAGCAGCTTAAAACAGGATGGGACCCAGTACTTC. This codes for CASSLKQDGTQYF. The chain joins TRBV11-2 to TRBJ2-5; the D gene is possibly TRBD1 (5 bases). CDR1 SGHAT and CDR2 FQNNGV come from the germline V gene. Trimming took 2 bases from V and 7 from J, leaving 11 bases between them. CDR3 length equals 13 residues.